These 30 T cell receptor beta chains were all obtained from the same sample, sequenced in a study of shared clonotypes between healthy human individuals. Produced via immunoSEQ multiplex PCR; TCRdb's table is partial and in-frame only. The table lists roughly 760,000 clones, around 74% of them singletons. The sample was memory CD4+ T cells sorted from blood. As to subset: CD45RA-negative fraction. These receptor sequences come from a woman aged 25 to 39 in good health.

CDR3 sequence (DNA): TGCGCCAGCAGTGTGGAGGGACCCGAATCAGGTGGCTACACCTTC. It yields the protein CASSVEGPESGGYTF. J is TRBJ1-2 and V is TRBV10-2; the D gene is possibly TRBD1 (5 bases). In germline, CDR1 is WSHSY, CDR2 SAAADI. This CDR3 has 15 amino acids. V lost 4 bases and J 7 bases, leaving 19 bases between the germline ends.

V gene TRBV6-6 combines with J gene TRBJ2-7; D is possibly TRBD2 (6 bases). The length of the CDR3 is 12 residues. The V end lost 5 bases, the J end lost 5 bases, and 10 bases lay between the germline ends. CDR1 is MNHNY, CDR2 SVGAGI, per germline (reference sequence). The CDR3 DNA reads as TGTGCCAGCAGTCCCGGGAGCAACGAGCAGTACTTC. Protein product: CASSPGSNEQYF.

The rearrangement links TRBV18 to TRBJ1-4; no clear D. Germline V gene data show CDR1 as KGHSH and CDR2 as LQKENI. This CDR3 region has 15 residues. Trimming shortened V by 2 bases and J by 5 bases, and 12 bases separated the two germline ends. The CDR3 region is CASSPTLTGNEKLFF. CDR3 DNA: TGTGCCAGCTCACCAACGTTGACGGGGAATGAAAAACTGTTTTTT.

The chain couples TRBV2 to TRBJ2-2; weak D call: TRBD1 (6 bases). Germline assignment: CDR1 SNHLY and CDR2 FYNNEI. Trimming stripped 1 base from V and 7 bases from J, with 13 bases between. This CDR3 has 15 amino acids. Written as DNA, the CDR3 is TGTGCCAGCAGTGAAGTTGGGACACTGCACGGGGAGCTGTTTTTT. Encoded protein: CASSEVGTLHGELFF.

This chain connects TRBV5-4 to TRBJ1-2, with no clear D. The CDR3 covers 13 residues. Germline-derived CDR1 and CDR2 are SGHNT and YYREEE (reference sequence). Trimming cost V 0 bases and J 3 bases, with 6 bases left between them. CDR3 DNA sequence: TGTGCCAGCAGCTTGGGGGCGGACTATGGCTACACCTTC. Its translation: CASSLGADYGYTF.

The chain recombines TRBV6-6 with TRBJ1-5; the D is unclear. The CDR3 loop spans 15 amino acids. CDR1 and CDR2 (germline): MNHNY, SVGAGI (reference sequence). Trimming pared 4 bases from V and 2 bases from J, leaving 12 bases between. The CDR3 DNA reads TGTGCCAGCAGTTTCCCCGACCGGGGCAATCAGCCCCAGCATTTT. Translation gives CASSFPDRGNQPQHF.

This chain uses TRBV4-2 with TRBJ2-1; 7 bases align to TRBD1. The germline V gene has CDR1 LGHNA and CDR2 YNFKEQ. The CDR3 has 15 amino acids. The junction had 2 bases not matched to a gene; V was cut back by 3 bases and J by 0 bases. This CDR3 is CASSQDRPSYNEQFF. For the CDR3, the DNA is TGTGCCAGCAGCCAGGACAGGCCCTCCTACAATGAGCAGTTCTTC.

The chain has TRBV10-2 and TRBJ2-5, with TRBD2 matching over 8 bases. The CDR3 has 13 residues. Germline CDR1 is WSHSY and CDR2 is SAAADI. Trimming took 8 bases from V and 5 from J; bases not matched to a gene: 7. Here the CDR3 reads CASAGTSKETQYF. The CDR3 DNA is TGCGCCAGCGCCGGGACTAGTAAGGAGACCCAGTACTTC.

The chain is built from TRBV28 and TRBJ1-2; perhaps TRBD1 as D (5 bases). V was pared by 1 base and J by 0 bases, with 9 bases between. The germline V gene encodes CDR1 MDHEN and CDR2 SYDVKM. There are 15 residues in the CDR3. The CDR3 spells CASSLLQVANYGYTF. The CDR3 DNA reads as TGTGCCAGCAGTTTATTACAGGTAGCTAACTATGGCTACACCTTC.

The chain couples TRBV28 to TRBJ2-7, with 8 nucleotides matching TRBD2. This CDR3 has 15 amino acids. V dropped 7 bases and J dropped 3; count of bases not matched to a gene: 11. The germline gives CDR1 MDHEN, CDR2 SYDVKM. The CDR3 sequence: CASTYSRSGSYEQYF. CDR3 sequence (DNA): TGTGCCAGCACCTACTCTCGGAGCGGGAGCTACGAGCAGTACTTC.

The chain recombines TRBV10-3 with TRBJ2-5; D tentatively fits TRBD1 or TRBD2 (7 bases each). V lost 6 bases, J lost 1 base, and 15 bases lay in between. Looked up from germline, CDR1 is ENHRY and CDR2 is SYGVKD. The CDR3 has 15 residues. The CDR3: CAIRAGQRSQETQYF. The DNA for the CDR3 is TGTGCCATCAGAGCGGGACAGAGATCCCAAGAGACCCAGTACTTC.

This chain connects TRBV29-1 to TRBJ2-3; weak D call: TRBD1 (6 bases). Per germline, CDR1 SQVTM and CDR2 ANQGSEA. Trimming pared 6 bases from V and 1 base from J, leaving 14 bases between. CDR3 length equals 14 residues. In DNA, the CDR3 is TGCAGCGTCGAGCCAGGGGTAGGCACAGATACGCAGTATTTT. It encodes CSVEPGVGTDTQYF.

This chain connects TRBV5-8 to TRBJ2-3; TRBD1 matches 8 bases. The CDR3 has 16 amino acids. CDR1 is SGHTS, CDR2 YDEGEE, per germline. Trimming removed 4 bases from V and 6 bases from J; junction bases left unmatched: 13. For the CDR3, the DNA is TGTGCCAGCAGCCTGGGACAGGTTGTGGGGGCCGATACGCAGTATTTT. Its protein product is CASSLGQVVGADTQYF.

This rearrangement joins TRBV6-5 to TRBJ1-6; 10 nucleotides align to TRBD1. Per the germline V gene, CDR1 is MNHEY and CDR2 is SVGAGI. CDR3 length: 13 amino acids. V lost 10 bases to trimming and J lost 7 bases; unmatched junction nucleotides: 4. CDR3 sequence reads: CATSGQGNSPLHF. For the CDR3, the DNA is TGTGCCACATCGGGACAGGGGAATTCACCCCTCCACTTT.

V usage is TRBV5-1 and J usage is TRBJ2-2; 10 positions agree with TRBD1. The V gene end was trimmed by 4 bases and the J gene end by 0 bases; junction bases not matched to a gene: 6. Germline V gene data show CDR1 as SGHRS and CDR2 as YFSETQ. This CDR3 has 17 amino acids. The CDR3 spells CASSRGQGFANTGELFF. The CDR3 nucleotides read TGCGCCAGCAGCAGGGGACAGGGGTTCGCGAACACCGGGGAGCTGTTTTTT.

The chain combines TRBV5-1 with TRBJ2-3; the D gene is possibly TRBD2 (6 bases). Deletions cut 4 bases from V and 3 bases from J, with 18 bases between. CDR3 length equals 16 residues. Germline assignment: CDR1 SGHRS and CDR2 YFSETQ. The CDR3 nucleotides read TGCGCCAGCAGCCTCCAAGTCGGGGGAGTTACAGATACGCAGTATTTT. It translates to CASSLQVGGVTDTQYF.

The CDR3 sequence: CASSFPGLGGYTF. In nucleotides, the CDR3 is TGCGCCAGCAGCTTCCCAGGGTTAGGAGGCTACACCTTC. The chain is built from TRBV5-1 and TRBJ1-2, with a possible D match to TRBD1 (5 bases). The ends were cut back, 2 bases at V and 8 bases at J, with 13 bases in the middle. Germline assignment: CDR1 SGHRS and CDR2 YFSETQ. CDR3 length equals 13 residues.

The chain carries TRBV27 and TRBJ2-7, with D uncertain. The CDR3 is made up of 15 amino acids. V lost 2 bases and J lost 0, with 11 bases in between. From germline, CDR1 is MNHEY and CDR2 SMNVEV (reference sequence). CDR3 amino acids: CASSLRAASSYEQYF. The CDR3 DNA reads TGTGCCAGCAGTTTAAGGGCAGCCTCCTCCTACGAGCAGTACTTC.

This chain joins TRBV28 and TRBJ1-4, with no clear D. The CDR3 is made up of 14 amino acids. Trimming took 2 bases from V and 10 from J, leaving 14 bases between them. Germline assignment: CDR1 MDHEN and CDR2 SYDVKM. CDR3 residues: CASSLNGSKGKLFF. The CDR3 DNA reads TGTGCCAGCAGTTTAAATGGCTCCAAGGGAAAACTGTTTTTT.

The rearrangement links TRBV28 to TRBJ1-1; perhaps TRBD1 as D (5 bases). This CDR3 is built from 15 residues. The V gene lost 6 bases and the J gene lost 0 bases, with 14 bases spanning the gap. Germline loops: CDR1 MDHEN, CDR2 SYDVKM. CDR3 region: CASRPTGTLNTEAFF. The DNA for the CDR3 is TGTGCCAGCAGGCCCACCGGGACCCTGAACACTGAAGCTTTCTTT. The variable domain in full, completed from reference TRBV28 and TRBJ1-1, reads DVKVTQSSRYLVKRTGEKVFLECVQDMDHENMFWYRQDPGLGLRLIYFSYDVKMKEKGDIPEGYSVSREKKERFSLILESASTNQTSMYLCASRPTGTLNTEAFFGQGTRLTVV.

This chain links TRBV19 with TRBJ2-3, with D unresolved. V lost 2 bases and J lost 7, with 16 bases in between. This CDR3 has 15 residues. Looked up from germline, CDR1 is LNHDA and CDR2 is SQIVND (reference sequence). The CDR3: CASSIPGYGYNTQYF. In DNA form, the CDR3 reads TGTGCCAGTAGTATACCCGGGTACGGTTACAATACGCAGTATTTT.

The chain employs TRBV2 and TRBJ2-7; D remains ambiguous. The CDR3 loop spans 12 amino acids. Trimming left V 6 bases short and J 6 bases short, with 12 bases between. Germline CDR1 is SNHLY and CDR2 is FYNNEI. CDR3 amino acids: CASRITMGEQYF. The CDR3 coding sequence is TGTGCCAGCAGAATAACAATGGGCGAGCAGTACTTC.

In this sample, this clone turned up a few times. The V gene is TRBV19, the J gene TRBJ2-3; 7 positions match TRBD1. V lost 5 bases to trimming and J lost 2 bases; unmatched junction nucleotides: 4. The CDR3 is 14 residues long. The germline V gene has CDR1 LNHDA and CDR2 SQIVND (reference sequence). The CDR3 coding sequence is TGTGCCAGTAGTGGGGGACAGACCACAGATACGCAGTATTTT. Its translation: CASSGGQTTDTQYF.

This clone was seen a few times. The rearrangement uses TRBV5-1 and TRBJ2-7; TRBD2 is a possible D gene (6 bases). Germline V gene lookup returns CDR1 SGHRS and CDR2 YFSETQ. Trimming stripped 0 bases from V and 6 bases from J, with 16 bases between. CDR3 length: 15 residues. This CDR3 is CASSLAGSRQREQYF. In DNA, the CDR3 is TGCGCCAGCAGCTTGGCCGGGAGCCGACAGCGCGAGCAGTACTTC.

The chain combines TRBV30 with TRBJ1-2; D remains unclear. V was pared by 2 bases and J by 4 bases, with 14 bases between. This CDR3 spans 14 amino acids. The germline gives CDR1 GTSNPN, CDR2 SVGIG (reference sequence). The CDR3 region has the DNA TGTGCCTGGAGTTCGGGGTTTTATCGCTATGGCTACACCTTC. This translates into CAWSSGFYRYGYTF. The entire variable domain, with the rest obtained from reference TRBV30 and TRBJ1-2, is as follows: SQTIHQWPATLVQPVGSPLSLECTVEGTSNPNLYWYRQAAGRGLQLLFYSVGIGQISSEVPQNLSASRPQDRQFILSSKKLLLSDSGFYLCAWSSGFYRYGYTFGSGTRLTVV.

The chain carries TRBV7-9 and TRBJ2-5; TRBD1 might be the D (5 bases). The J call could be wrong; TRBJ2-7 is a better fit for the DNA end. Germline values: CDR1 SEHNR, CDR2 FQNEAQ (reference sequence). This CDR3 spans 12 amino acids. The CDR3, as DNA: TGTGCCAGCAGCTTACAGGGTTACGAGCAGTACTTC. Amino acid sequence: CASSLQGYEQYF.

Comment on this clone: The same CDR3 also results from other DNA sequences found in this sample. The rearrangement joins TRBV20-1 to TRBJ2-2, with D unclear. CDR3 size: 11 residues. Trimming took off 3 bases at V and 1 base at J, with 0 bases between the two ends. Germline CDR1 and CDR2: DFQATT and SNEGSKA (reference sequence). CDR3 in DNA: TGCAGTGCTAGGAACACCGGGGAGCTGTTTTTT. The encoded protein is CSARNTGELFF.

This clone was counted a single time. The gene calls are TRBV6-1 and TRBJ2-7; TRBD1 is a possible D gene (6 bases). Germline V gene lookup returns CDR1 MNHNS and CDR2 SASEGT. Deletions cut 2 bases from V and 5 bases from J, with 19 bases between. The CDR3 totals 16 residues. The CDR3 region is CASSELMAGVPHEQYF. DNA for the CDR3: TGTGCCAGCAGTGAATTGATGGCAGGGGTTCCCCACGAGCAGTACTTC.

This chain uses TRBV27 with TRBJ2-6; D may correspond to TRBD1 or TRBD2 (5 bases each). This CDR3 spans 20 amino acids. Germline V gene data show CDR1 as MNHEY and CDR2 as SMNVEV (reference sequence). Trimming cost V 3 bases and J 6 bases, with 27 bases left between them. The CDR3 loop reads CASSFWDEGSALNAANVLTF. CDR3 DNA: TGTGCCAGCAGTTTCTGGGACGAGGGGAGTGCCTTAAATGCGGCCAACGTCCTGACTTTC.

As DNA, the CDR3 is TGCGCCAGCAGCCAAAGGGGGTTTATGGGCTACACCTTC. As protein: CASSQRGFMGYTF. The J gene is TRBJ1-2, the V gene TRBV4-1, with a possible D match to TRBD1 (6 bases). The V end lost 2 bases, the J end lost 8 bases, and 12 bases lay between the germline ends. Germline assignment: CDR1 MGHRA and CDR2 YSYEKL. The CDR3 extends over 13 amino acids.